This TCR beta chain was documented in a study of blood T cell repertoires in COVID-19. The CDR3 extends over 13 amino acids. The V gene's germline CDR1 is SGHRS and CDR2 YFSETQ. Trimming removed 4 bases from V and 4 bases from J, with 9 bases in between. TCRdb's copy holds only in-frame clones and misses some; the assay was immunoSEQ multiplex PCR. The data contain 200,000 to 250,000 clones, about 84% of them singletons. Enrollees, about 18 to 100 years old, lived in 24 US areas. Input material: PBMCs or T cells enriched from blood (not recorded which). This chain links TRBV5-1 with TRBJ2-1, with D perhaps matching TRBD1 (6 bases). The TCR originated in a man in his thirties or forties with acute COVID-19. CDR3 coding DNA: TGCGCCAGCAGCAGCGGACAGTACAATGAGCAGTTCTTC. Amino acids: CASSSGQYNEQFF.